The 14 T cell receptor beta chains listed next were all sequenced from one sample in a study of T cells in Graves' hyperthyroidism and ophthalmopathy. Amplification of TCR beta CDR3 regions was performed using RNA transcripts as template. The HTBI primer set served for first-round RT-PCR of the TCR CDR3. A single record per CDR3 protein comes from TCRdb applying MiXCR to the multiplex PCR reads. The sample gives around 340,000 distinct CDR3 sequences, 21% of which show up once; around half is in the top ten. Input material: blood. Source of these receptors: a woman aged 50 to 65 with Graves' hyperthyroidism.

The V gene is TRBV20-1, the J gene TRBJ1-5; the D gene is possibly TRBD1 (6 bases). Germline CDR1 and CDR2: DFQATT and SNEGSKA (reference sequence). Trimming pared 3 bases from V and 0 bases from J, leaving 18 bases between. The CDR3 length is 17 residues. DNA of the CDR3: TGCAGTGCTAGTCCTCAGACAGGCCCCTATAGCAATCAGCCCCAGCATTTT. Protein: CSASPQTGPYSNQPQHF.

There are many counts of this clonotype. The chain links TRBV11-3 to TRBJ2-7; tentatively, D is TRBD1 (5 bases). The CDR3 spans 14 residues. Trimming removed 1 base at V and 2 bases at J, with 9 bases between. Germline CDR1 SGHNT, CDR2 YENEEA. The CDR3 DNA follows: TGTGCCAGCAGCTTAGGTGGGGCAACCTACGAGCAGTACTTC. It translates to CASSLGGATYEQYF. Looking up the rest from reference TRBV11-3 and TRBJ2-7 gives the full variable domain: EAGVVQSPRYKIIEKKQPVAFWCNPISGHNTLYWYLQNLGQGPELLIRYENEEAVDDSQLPKDRFSAERLKGVDSTLKIQPAELGDSAVYLCASSLGGATYEQYFGPGTRLTVT.

The genes are TRBV12-3 or TRBV12-4 and TRBJ1-1; D is unresolved. V lost 4 bases to trimming and J lost 6 bases, with 12 bases between them. This CDR3 has 13 amino acids. The DNA for the CDR3 is TGTGCCAGCAGTTCACAACTTGGAGCTGAAGCTTTCTTT. This codes for CASSSQLGAEAFF.

This clonotype was recorded many times. The genes are TRBV2 and TRBJ1-1, with 9 bases that match TRBD1. J was trimmed by 5 bases and V by 5 bases; bases with no gene match: 6. The CDR3 is made up of 14 amino acids. Germline lookup yields CDR1 SNHLY and CDR2 FYNNEI. CDR3 residues: CASSLGQGSTEAFF. CDR3 in DNA: TGTGCCAGCAGTCTCGGACAGGGGAGTACTGAAGCTTTCTTT.

Remarks on this clonotype: A much larger clone differs from this one at a single base, so this may be a read error. The rearrangement joins TRBV7-2 to TRBJ2-3; D is perhaps TRBD2 (7 bases). The CDR3 covers 12 residues. V was shortened by 11 bases and J by 7 bases, with 16 bases between the two germline ends. From germline, CDR1 is SGHTA and CDR2 FQGNSA. CDR3 bases: TGTGCCGCTAGGGGGGGGACAAATACGCAGTATTTT. Residues: CAARGGTNTQYF. The full variable domain, its missing parts supplied by reference TRBV7-2 and TRBJ2-3, is GAGVSQSPSNKVTEKGKDVELRCDPISGHTALYWYRQSLGQGLEFLIYFQGNSAPDKSGLPSDRFSAERTGGSVSTLTIQRTQQEDSAVYLCAARGGTNTQYFGPGTRLTVL.

The chain carries TRBV9 and TRBJ1-2; the D gene is possibly TRBD1 (6 bases). Germline loops: CDR1 SGDLS, CDR2 YYNGEE. The CDR3 spans 17 residues. Trimming shortened V by 3 bases and J by 0 bases, and 18 bases separated the two germline ends. The CDR3 protein is CASSAVGEGEPNYGYTF. The CDR3 nucleotides read TGTGCCAGCAGCGCCGTCGGCGAGGGGGAACCTAACTATGGCTACACCTTC.

This clonotype was seen at least ten times. The gene calls are TRBV6-1 and TRBJ1-5; TRBD1 matches 7 bases. The CDR3 loop spans 14 amino acids. The V gene end was trimmed by 5 bases and the J gene end by 7 bases; junction bases not matched to a gene: 8. The germline V gene has CDR1 MNHNS and CDR2 SASEGT. This chain's CDR3 is CASSPAGGRQPQHF. The DNA of the CDR3 is TGTGCCAGCAGTCCCGCAGGGGGGCGACAGCCCCAGCATTTT.

The genes are TRBV11-2 and TRBJ2-3, with TRBD2 matching 13 bases. The V and J ends lost 6 bases and 0 bases, in that order; junction bases with no gene match: 9. The CDR3 has 18 amino acids. Germline V CDR1 and CDR2: SGHAT, FQNNGV. Written as DNA, the CDR3 is TGTGCCAGCAGTCCGGGACTAGCGGGAAACTCGAGCACAGATACGCAGTATTTT. It is translated as CASSPGLAGNSSTDTQYF.

This clonotype was recorded at least ten times. This chain uses TRBV12-3 or TRBV12-4 with TRBJ2-1; D is undetermined. This CDR3 spans 16 amino acids. The V gene lost 5 bases and the J gene lost 4 bases, with 18 bases spanning the gap. The CDR3 spells CASSRLGSYLYNEQFF. CDR3 coding DNA: TGTGCCAGCAGTAGGTTGGGGTCCTACCTTTACAATGAGCAGTTCTTC.

This clonotype has at least ten counts. V usage is TRBV11-3 and J usage is TRBJ2-1, with 8 positions matching TRBD1. Germline lookup yields CDR1 SGHNT and CDR2 YENEEA. V gave up 5 bases and J gave up 12 bases; unmatched junction bases: 6. This CDR3 contains 12 residues. The CDR3 DNA sequence: TGTGCCAGCAGCCGAGACAGGGGATTGCAGTTCTTC. Its protein is CASSRDRGLQFF.

This clonotype showed up many times. The rearrangement uses TRBV5-5 and TRBJ1-1; D is unresolved. V lost 5 bases and J lost 0, with 11 bases in between. Germline V gives CDR1 SGHKS, CDR2 YYEKEE (reference sequence). The CDR3 consists of 14 residues. The DNA for the CDR3 is TGTGCCAGCAGGTTGTCTCTCTTGAACACTGAAGCTTTCTTT. Its protein is CASRLSLLNTEAFF.

This clonotype has ten or more counts. This chain connects TRBV5-1 to TRBJ1-1; no reliable D call. CDR3 length equals 15 residues. Deletions cut 3 bases from V and 6 bases from J, with 18 bases between. In germline, CDR1 is SGHRS, CDR2 YFSETQ. This chain's CDR3 is CASSSSTLTTAEAFF. The CDR3 bases are TGCGCCAGCAGCTCCTCAACCTTGACTACCGCTGAAGCTTTCTTT.

The genes are TRBV7-8 and TRBJ1-2; D remains ambiguous. The CDR3 has 13 amino acids. Trimming shortened V by 3 bases and J by 8 bases, and 13 bases separated the two germline ends. Germline lookup yields CDR1 SGHVS and CDR2 FQNEAQ. Here the CDR3 reads CASSLEGIMGYTF. CDR3 nucleotides: TGTGCCAGCAGCTTGGAGGGAATTATGGGCTACACCTTC.

Many counts were recorded for this clonotype. This rearrangement joins TRBV2 to TRBJ2-5; tentatively, D is TRBD1 (5 bases). The CDR3 totals 12 residues. CDR1 and CDR2 (germline): SNHLY, FYNNEI. With 5 bases removed from V and 5 bases from J, the gap between germline ends came to 9 bases. The CDR3 region is CASSQGKETQYF. Here the CDR3 DNA reads TGTGCCAGCAGTCAGGGCAAGGAGACCCAGTACTTC.